Included here is one T cell receptor beta chain sequence, with context. Its antigen remains unknown. This sample is drawn from a study of cytomegalovirus exposure and HLA in healthy donors. Broader study findings: Presence/absence results assume similar sequencing depth per donor, which may not hold. A list of 150 or so TCR beta chains associated with cytomegalovirus was given.

The CDR3 has 15 amino acids. Germline CDR1 and CDR2: LNHDA and SQIVND (reference sequence). V shed 1 base and J shed 2 bases, with 9 bases lying between them. PCR involved 60 Vbeta and 13 Jbeta primers. Here immunoSEQ multiplex PCR was the method, and the copy in TCRdb shows in-frame clones only, minus some. The table records approximately 190,000 clones, 82% of them present only once. The V and J genes are TRBV19 and TRBJ2-1, with unresolved D. The TCR was taken from a woman aged 18-29 years in good health and CMV-seronegative. The sequenced sample was PBMCs. CDR3 region: CASSIVGTTYNEQFF. DNA of the CDR3: TGTGCCAGTAGTATAGTGGGTACTACCTACAATGAGCAGTTCTTC.